The source of this TCR beta chain is a study of T cell responses to AZD1222 COVID-19 vaccine. Findings and limits, study-wide: Recipients of AZD1222 seropositive at baseline numbered only 6 or 7. Mostly white British, mostly female donors; authors suggested clonal diversity may be underestimated. Among vaccine-associated CD4 TCRs, coverage spanned spike, with dominance at 160-218 and 743-854.

Germline V lookup: CDR1 LGHNA, CDR2 YSLEER. The V end lost 0 bases, the J end lost 7 bases, and 16 bases lay between the germline ends. CDR3 length equals 16 residues. The protocol was immunoSEQ multiplex PCR, while the TCRdb copy is restricted to in-frame clones and leaves out a portion. The sample lists about 120,000 clones, about 88% occurring once. Remarks on this clone: The antigen remains undetermined.

The TCR comes from an adult who received the AZD1222 COVID-19 vaccine. The chain is built from TRBV4-3 and TRBJ2-1, with D possibly called TRBD1 or TRBD2 (5 bases each). The sequenced sample was peripheral blood, obtained 28 days after the second AZD1222 dose. DNA of the CDR3: TGCGCCAGCAGCCAAGAATCCGCCTACGGGGCGAATGAGCAGTTCTTC. It yields the protein CASSQESAYGANEQFF.